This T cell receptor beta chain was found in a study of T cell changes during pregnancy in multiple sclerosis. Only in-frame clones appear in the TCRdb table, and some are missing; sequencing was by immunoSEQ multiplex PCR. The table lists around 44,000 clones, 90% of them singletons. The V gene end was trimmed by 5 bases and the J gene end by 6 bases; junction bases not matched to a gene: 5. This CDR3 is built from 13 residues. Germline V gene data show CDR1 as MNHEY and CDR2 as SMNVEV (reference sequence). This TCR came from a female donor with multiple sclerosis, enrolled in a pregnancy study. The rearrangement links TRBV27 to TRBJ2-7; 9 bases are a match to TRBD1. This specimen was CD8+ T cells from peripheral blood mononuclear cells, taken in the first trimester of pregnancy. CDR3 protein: CASSHGTGTEQYF. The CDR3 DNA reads TGTGCCAGCAGTCACGGGACAGGGACCGAGCAGTACTTC.